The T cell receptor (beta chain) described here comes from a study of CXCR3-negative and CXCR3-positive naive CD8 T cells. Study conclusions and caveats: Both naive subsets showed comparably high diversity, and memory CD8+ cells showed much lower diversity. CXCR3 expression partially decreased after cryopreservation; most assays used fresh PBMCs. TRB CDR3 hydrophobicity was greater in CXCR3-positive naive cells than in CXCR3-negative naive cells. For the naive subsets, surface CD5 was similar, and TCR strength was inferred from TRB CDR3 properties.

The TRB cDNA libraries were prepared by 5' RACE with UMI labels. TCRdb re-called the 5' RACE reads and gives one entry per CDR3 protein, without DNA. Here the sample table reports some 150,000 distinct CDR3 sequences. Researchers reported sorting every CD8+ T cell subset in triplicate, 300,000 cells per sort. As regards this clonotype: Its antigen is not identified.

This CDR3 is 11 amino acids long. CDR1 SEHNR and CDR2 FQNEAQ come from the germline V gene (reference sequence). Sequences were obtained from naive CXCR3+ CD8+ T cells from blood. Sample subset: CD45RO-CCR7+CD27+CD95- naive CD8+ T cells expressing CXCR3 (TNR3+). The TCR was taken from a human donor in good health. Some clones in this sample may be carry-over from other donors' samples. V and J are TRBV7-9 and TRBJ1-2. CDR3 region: CASSSRYGYTF.